The next 32 T cell receptor beta chains were all read from a single sample in a study of blood T cell repertoires in COVID-19. Data came from immunoSEQ multiplex PCR; TCRdb stores just in-frame clones and leaves some out. The table includes 310,000 or so clones, roughly 87% detected once. The sample taken for sequencing was PBMCs or T cells enriched from blood (not recorded which). The receptors come from a woman between 40 and 55 years old who had recovered from COVID-19.

The CDR3 nucleotides are TGCGCCAGCAGCCTGGGGGCGCGAGACACCGGGGAGCTGTTTTTT. It codes for CASSLGARDTGELFF. This sequence joins TRBV4-3 and TRBJ2-2; perhaps TRBD1 as D (6 bases). The V and J ends lost 4 bases and 3 bases respectively, with 12 bases between them. The CDR3 is made up of 15 amino acids. CDR1 and CDR2 from the germline V gene are LGHNA and YSLEER.

The V gene is TRBV7-9, the J gene TRBJ1-6; 8 bases line up with TRBD1. This CDR3 comprises 16 residues. Germline lookup yields CDR1 SEHNR and CDR2 FQNEAQ (reference sequence). V was pared by 6 bases and J by 6 bases, with 10 bases of the junction left unmatched. DNA for the CDR3: TGTGCCAGCAGGAATTCCGACAGGGGCCGTAATTCACCCCTCCACTTT. Translation gives CASRNSDRGRNSPLHF.

The chain links TRBV10-3 to TRBJ2-5, with D possibly matching TRBD1 (6 bases). V lost 4 bases and J lost 2, with 8 bases in between. Germline V lookup: CDR1 ENHRY, CDR2 SYGVKD. The length of the CDR3 is 13 residues. The CDR3 is CAISAGEQETQYF. The CDR3 coding sequence is TGTGCCATCAGTGCAGGGGAGCAAGAGACCCAGTACTTC.

The chain combines TRBV18 with TRBJ2-2; 10 bases align to TRBD2. J gave up 4 bases and V 3 bases, and 5 bases lay outside the gene matches. The CDR3 is 16 amino acids. Germline CDR1 KGHSH, CDR2 LQKENI. The CDR3 sequence: CASSPRLAGATGELFF. CDR3 sequence (DNA): TGTGCCAGCTCACCGAGGCTAGCGGGAGCCACCGGGGAGCTGTTTTTT.

DNA for the CDR3: TGTGCCAGCAGCTTAACATGGCTAGCGGGAGGGCCAGATGAGCAGTTCTTC. Amino acids: CASSLTWLAGGPDEQFF. The V call is TRBV7-9, the J call TRBJ2-1; 12 bases line up with TRBD2. Germline V gives CDR1 SEHNR, CDR2 FQNEAQ (reference sequence). V trimming: 2 bases; J trimming: 8 bases; junction bases outside the gene matches: 10. This CDR3 comprises 17 residues.

The chain links TRBV7-3 to TRBJ2-3; D ambiguous. The ends were cut back, 3 bases at V and 1 base at J, with 8 bases in the middle. The length of the CDR3 is 14 residues. Per germline, CDR1 SGHTA and CDR2 FQGTGA. The CDR3 spells CASSFSPGTDTQYF. The CDR3 DNA reads TGTGCCAGCAGCTTTTCTCCCGGCACAGATACGCAGTATTTT.

This rearrangement joins TRBV5-1 to TRBJ2-2, with 8 positions matching TRBD2. The CDR3 runs to 16 residues. Looked up from germline, CDR1 is SGHRS and CDR2 is YFSETQ. J lost 6 bases, V lost 7 bases, and 14 bases had no gene match. The CDR3 DNA is TGCGCCAGCGAGCCCCTCGGGGGGGGCGCGGCCGGGGAGCTGTTTTTT. It is translated as CASEPLGGGAAGELFF.

The V call is TRBV9, the J call TRBJ2-7; D is uncertain. Trimming took 0 bases from V and 0 from J, leaving 7 bases between them. The CDR3 contains 14 residues. Germline V gene data show CDR1 as SGDLS and CDR2 as YYNGEE. The CDR3 protein is CASSVAVSSYEQYF. The CDR3 coding sequence is TGTGCCAGCAGCGTAGCTGTGAGCTCCTACGAGCAGTACTTC.

This clone was observed a single time. V and J are TRBV28 and TRBJ2-4; D unclear. The germline CDR1 and CDR2 sequences are MDHEN and SYDVKM. The CDR3 totals 14 residues. Trimming shortened V by 4 bases and J by 16 bases, and 23 bases separated the two germline ends. DNA for the CDR3: TGTGCCAGCAGTTCCCCCGCTAAGCAGAAGCTAGGCTACTTC. It specifies CASSSPAKQKLGYF.

The J gene is TRBJ1-4, the V gene TRBV5-5, with D possibly TRBD1 on 6 matching bases. This CDR3 contains 15 residues. V was shortened by 3 bases and J by 6 bases, with 15 bases between the two germline ends. In germline, CDR1 is SGHKS, CDR2 YYEKEE (reference sequence). In DNA, the CDR3 is TGTGCCAGCAGCTCCTTGGTATCAGGGGATGAAAAACTGTTTTTT. It yields the protein CASSSLVSGDEKLFF.

This clone was detected only once. The CDR3 protein is CASSLASSRGETQYF. DNA for the CDR3: TGTGCCAGCAGCTTAGCGTCGAGCAGAGGAGAGACCCAGTACTTC. This rearrangement joins TRBV7-2 to TRBJ2-5, with D unresolved. The V end lost 0 bases, the J end lost 4 bases, and 12 bases lay between the germline ends. CDR3 length equals 15 residues. Germline CDR1 SGHTA, CDR2 FQGNSA.

This clone was detected only once. The chain couples TRBV7-2 to TRBJ1-1, with D hard to call. Trimming removed 1 base at V and 0 bases at J, with 12 bases between. Germline CDR1 reads SGHTA; CDR2 reads FQGNSA. The CDR3 is 16 residues long. CDR3 sequence (DNA): TGTGCCAGCAGCTTAGGTCCAAGAGGGCTGAACACTGAAGCTTTCTTT. Its translation: CASSLGPRGLNTEAFF. The variable domain in full, completed from reference TRBV7-2 and TRBJ1-1, reads GAGVSQSPSNKVTEKGKDVELRCDPISGHTALYWYRQSLGQGLEFLIYFQGNSAPDKSGLPSDRFSAERTGGSVSTLTIQRTQQEDSAVYLCASSLGPRGLNTEAFFGQGTRLTVV.

The chain combines TRBV28 with TRBJ2-1; perhaps TRBD2 as D (6 bases). The CDR3 has 17 amino acids. V lost 6 bases and J lost 0, with 18 bases in between. The germline gives CDR1 MDHEN, CDR2 SYDVKM. The CDR3 loop reads CASRPGGAGTSYNEQFF. CDR3 nucleotides: TGTGCCAGCAGGCCAGGAGGGGCGGGCACCTCCTACAATGAGCAGTTCTTC.

V gene TRBV6-2 or TRBV6-3 combines with J gene TRBJ2-1; D is perhaps TRBD1 (5 bases). The length of the CDR3 is 14 residues. Trimming removed 2 bases at V and 5 bases at J, with 10 bases between. Germline CDR1 is MNHEY and CDR2 is SVGEGT. The CDR3 sequence is CASSYDSQDNEQFF. CDR3 coding DNA: TGTGCCAGCAGTTACGACAGTCAAGACAATGAGCAGTTCTTC.

This rearrangement joins TRBV28 to TRBJ1-2, with 9 bases fitting TRBD1. V gave up 7 bases and J gave up 7 bases; unmatched junction bases: 7. The CDR3 is 13 residues long. CDR1 and CDR2 from the germline V gene are MDHEN and SYDVKM. The CDR3 is CASTAGQGFGYTF. The DNA for the CDR3 is TGTGCCAGCACCGCGGGACAGGGATTTGGCTACACCTTC.

This clone has only a few counts. The V call is TRBV7-2, the J call TRBJ2-7; D unresolved. In germline, CDR1 is SGHTA, CDR2 FQGNSA. V lost 1 base and J lost 6, with 10 bases in between. The CDR3 is 13 amino acids. The CDR3 region is CASSLGLRGEQYF. The DNA of the CDR3 is TGTGCCAGCAGCTTAGGACTCCGCGGCGAGCAGTACTTC. The full variable domain, completed using reference TRBV7-2 and TRBJ2-7, is GAGVSQSPSNKVTEKGKDVELRCDPISGHTALYWYRQSLGQGLEFLIYFQGNSAPDKSGLPSDRFSAERTGGSVSTLTIQRTQQEDSAVYLCASSLGLRGEQYFGPGTRLTVT.

The chain uses TRBV7-9 and TRBJ1-1; 8 bases are shared with TRBD1. Germline assignment: CDR1 SEHNR and CDR2 FQNEAQ (reference sequence). The CDR3 runs 14 residues. With 8 bases clipped from V and 7 bases from J, the junction kept 12 bases outside the gene matches. Here the CDR3 DNA reads TGTGCCAGCCGACCTCCGGGGACAGGTATTGAAGCTTTCTTT. It is translated as CASRPPGTGIEAFF.

This rearrangement joins TRBV10-3 to TRBJ1-3, with D perhaps TRBD1 (5 bases). The V gene's germline CDR1 is ENHRY and CDR2 SYGVKD. The CDR3 extends over 13 amino acids. V was clipped by 8 bases and J by 4 bases, with 12 bases between them. The CDR3 DNA reads TGTGCCATCGCCCCGACAGAAGGAAACACCATATATTTT. As protein: CAIAPTEGNTIYF.

The gene calls are TRBV4-3 and TRBJ2-1; perhaps TRBD1 as D (6 bases). The CDR3 loop spans 15 amino acids. The V gene lost 2 bases and the J gene lost 3 bases, with 11 bases spanning the gap. CDR1 and CDR2 from the germline V gene are LGHNA and YSLEER. This CDR3 is CASSQSGDNYNEQFF. The CDR3 bases are TGCGCCAGCAGCCAAAGTGGGGACAACTACAATGAGCAGTTCTTC.

This chain joins TRBV30 and TRBJ2-3; tentatively, D is TRBD1 (6 bases). This CDR3 has 12 residues. Trimming took 1 base from V and 6 from J, leaving 8 bases between them. CDR1 is GTSNPN, CDR2 SVGIG, per germline (reference sequence). CDR3 coding DNA: TGTGCCTGGAGTGCTACAGGGGATACGCAGTATTTT. Its translation: CAWSATGDTQYF. Together with reference TRBV30 and TRBJ2-3, the CDR3 gives the full variable domain: SQTIHQWPATLVQPVGSPLSLECTVEGTSNPNLYWYRQAAGRGLQLLFYSVGIGQISSEVPQNLSASRPQDRQFILSSKKLLLSDSGFYLCAWSATGDTQYFGPGTRLTVL.

The rearrangement links TRBV28 to TRBJ1-6, with 7 bases aligning to TRBD1. CDR1 and CDR2 from the germline V gene are MDHEN and SYDVKM. This CDR3 is built from 13 residues. V lost 9 bases to trimming and J lost 3 bases; unmatched junction nucleotides: 2. This chain's CDR3 is CASRDSYNSPLHF. The CDR3 region has the DNA TGTGCCAGTAGGGACAGCTATAATTCACCCCTCCACTTT. Full variable domain (remainder filled in from reference TRBV28 and TRBJ1-6): DVKVTQSSRYLVKRTGEKVFLECVQDMDHENMFWYRQDPGLGLRLIYFSYDVKMKEKGDIPEGYSVSREKKERFSLILESASTNQTSMYLCASRDSYNSPLHFGNGTRLTVT.

DNA for the CDR3: TGCGCCAGCAGCTCCCGGGTCGGTGGCGCCACGGGGTCCCAAGAGACCCAGTACTTC. This translates into CASSSRVGGATGSQETQYF. The J gene is TRBJ2-5, the V gene TRBV5-1; possible D gene TRBD2, 5 bases. CDR1 SGHRS and CDR2 YFSETQ come from the germline V gene. The V and J ends lost 3 bases and 1 base respectively, with 25 bases between them. CDR3 size: 19 residues.

The chain couples TRBV7-2 to TRBJ2-7; the D is unclear. In germline, CDR1 is SGHTA, CDR2 FQGNSA. The V end was cut by 5 bases, the J end by 2 bases, with 13 bases between. The CDR3 is made up of 14 amino acids. As DNA, the CDR3 is TGTGCCAGCAGCCCAAACGCGGTTACCTACGAGCAGTACTTC. Translated, it gives CASSPNAVTYEQYF. Combining the CDR3 with reference TRBV7-2 and TRBJ2-7 gives the whole variable domain GAGVSQSPSNKVTEKGKDVELRCDPISGHTALYWYRQSLGQGLEFLIYFQGNSAPDKSGLPSDRFSAERTGGSVSTLTIQRTQQEDSAVYLCASSPNAVTYEQYFGPGTRLTVT.

The chain is built from TRBV30 and TRBJ2-3; perhaps TRBD2 as D (6 bases). The CDR3 has 15 residues. Trimming took 2 bases from V and 0 from J, leaving 12 bases between them. Germline V gene sequence: CDR1 GTSNPN, CDR2 SVGIG (reference sequence). Written as DNA, the CDR3 is TGTGCCTGGAGTATGGAGGGTGGGAGCACAGATACGCAGTATTTT. Translation gives CAWSMEGGSTDTQYF. Combining the CDR3 with reference TRBV30 and TRBJ2-3 gives the whole variable domain SQTIHQWPATLVQPVGSPLSLECTVEGTSNPNLYWYRQAAGRGLQLLFYSVGIGQISSEVPQNLSASRPQDRQFILSSKKLLLSDSGFYLCAWSMEGGSTDTQYFGPGTRLTVL.

This chain links TRBV5-1 with TRBJ2-5; 8 nucleotides line up with TRBD1. V shed 4 bases and J 1 base; nucleotides not matched to a gene: 3. This CDR3 is 14 amino acids long. The germline V gene has CDR1 SGHRS and CDR2 YFSETQ. CDR3 region: CASSPGQAQETQYF. DNA for the CDR3: TGCGCCAGCAGCCCGGGACAGGCCCAAGAGACCCAGTACTTC.

The chain has TRBV29-1 and TRBJ2-7, with D possibly matching TRBD2 (6 bases). Between the trimmed V and J ends, which lost 7 bases and 9 bases, there was a span of 16 bases. Germline assignment: CDR1 SQVTM and CDR2 ANQGSEA. CDR3 length: 11 amino acids. CDR3 in amino acids: CSAWRDASQYF. The CDR3 DNA reads TGCAGCGCCTGGAGGGACGCCTCGCAGTACTTC.

The chain carries TRBV28 and TRBJ1-2; 8 bases map to TRBD1. The CDR3 spans 15 residues. V gave up 5 bases and J gave up 8 bases; unmatched junction bases: 13. Germline V gene lookup returns CDR1 MDHEN and CDR2 SYDVKM. CDR3 DNA sequence: TGTGCCAGCAGTGTCCCGCCGACAGGGGTGGGGGGCTACACCTTC. Translation: CASSVPPTGVGGYTF.

The chain is built from TRBV3-1 (or the pseudogene TRBV3-2) and TRBJ2-5; D might be TRBD2 (6 bases). Germline assignment: CDR1 LGHDT and CDR2 YNNKEL (reference sequence). There are 15 residues in the CDR3. Between the trimmed V and J ends, which lost 2 bases and 2 bases, there was a span of 12 bases. The CDR3 sequence is CASSQWGERQETQYF. The CDR3 DNA sequence: TGTGCCAGCAGCCAATGGGGGGAGCGGCAAGAGACCCAGTACTTC.

This clone was found once. The V call is TRBV7-2, the J call TRBJ1-1, with a possible D match to TRBD1 (5 bases). V dropped 4 bases and J dropped 5 bases, with 17 bases sitting between them. In germline, CDR1 is SGHTA, CDR2 FQGNSA. The CDR3 runs to 15 residues. CDR3 coding DNA: TGTGCCAGCAGCTCCTCACTCCGGGGGGGGACTGAAGCTTTCTTT. It translates to CASSSSLRGGTEAFF. Together with reference TRBV7-2 and TRBJ1-1, the CDR3 gives the full variable domain: GAGVSQSPSNKVTEKGKDVELRCDPISGHTALYWYRQSLGQGLEFLIYFQGNSAPDKSGLPSDRFSAERTGGSVSTLTIQRTQQEDSAVYLCASSSSLRGGTEAFFGQGTRLTVV.

The rearrangement uses TRBV28 and TRBJ2-7; 9 bases match TRBD2. After removal of 8 bases from V and 1 base from J, the junction contained 3 bases not matched to a gene. CDR1 and CDR2 (germline): MDHEN, SYDVKM. CDR3 length equals 13 residues. CDR3 residues: CASLGLASYEQYF. The CDR3 nucleotides read TGTGCCAGCTTGGGACTAGCTTCCTACGAGCAGTACTTC.

Only one count was recorded for this clone. The rearrangement joins TRBV18 to TRBJ2-6; 11 nucleotides line up with TRBD1. Germline V lookup: CDR1 KGHSH, CDR2 LQKENI. J was trimmed by 4 bases and V by 3 bases; bases with no gene match: 8. The CDR3 is made up of 18 amino acids. DNA of the CDR3: TGTGCCAGCTCACCCCCGGGACAGGGGGTATCGGGGGCCAACGTCCTGACTTTC. Translated: CASSPPGQGVSGANVLTF.

The chain carries TRBV6-5 and TRBJ2-5; 8 bases line up with TRBD2. With V trimmed by 4 bases and J by 3 bases, 10 bases remained unmatched. The CDR3 totals 16 residues. Germline values: CDR1 MNHEY, CDR2 SVGAGI. The CDR3 here is CASSSPAGAVEETQYF. CDR3 sequence (DNA): TGTGCCAGCAGTTCCCCAGCGGGAGCGGTTGAAGAGACCCAGTACTTC.